The rows below give T cell receptor beta chains drawn from one sample of a study of T cells in Graves' hyperthyroidism and ophthalmopathy. TCRdb redid the calling of the multiplex PCR reads with MiXCR, one entry per CDR3 protein. Of some 500,000 distinct CDR3 sequences listed, approximately 15% are singletons. Material for sequencing was blood. Receptors originate from a young woman with Graves' hyperthyroidism. Each CDR3 is given with its conserved first and last residue. Each record gives: CDR3 length, V gene, CDR3 protein.

15,TRBV12-3/TRBV12-4,CASRPEGRSYNEQFF
12,TRBV12-3/TRBV12-4,CASTRTVGKLFF
14,TRBV30,CAWTRQSGSTEAFF
17,TRBV3-1,CASSQDGTGGFEDTQYF
12,TRBV2,CASKGTAYEQYF
14,TRBV7-2,CASSFGTGTDTQYF
14,TRBV20-1,CSASNPSEPYEQYF
18,TRBV12-5,CASGLRYWASGMDYEQYF
13,TRBV7-3,CASSNATRGEAFF
15,TRBV9,CASSVGQVSGNTIYF
14,TRBV12-3/TRBV12-4,CASTSREGAGELFF
11,TRBV18,CASSPQGKAFF
14,TRBV3-1,CASSEGGQPYGYTF
12,TRBV11-2,CASSRDNPEAFF
15,TRBV11-1,CASSPTRGPNTEAFF
14,TRBV20-1,CSALPGLARHEQFF
14,TRBV7-3,CASSTSGGADTQYF
16,TRBV6-1,CASSEIPRAPSYEQYF
15,TRBV3-1,CASSHRLTGKYGYTF
11,TRBV20-1,CSAAGVNEQFF
15,TRBV7-9,CASSHPGTRDSPLHF
17,TRBV7-9,CASSHGTGANRDYGYTF
15,TRBV12-3/TRBV12-4,CASSFNTGGTGELFF
15,TRBV28,CASSPPSQYDYGYTF
13,TRBV3-1,CASSQTASNGYTF
15,TRBV11-2,CASSRRGSKNEKLFF
13,TRBV20-1,CSADRDYHNEQFF
15,TRBV11-3,CASSLRLANSYEQYF
15,TRBV5-1,CASSSNRAGMGGQYF
17,TRBV13,CASSLVLAGGPYNEQFF
16,TRBV3-1,CASRLAGGPGEDTQYF
15,TRBV27,CASSLKSGRNNEQFF
12,TRBV3-1,CASSQGREKLFF
19,TRBV4-1,CASSLKRVAGGRSTDTQYF
15,TRBV12-3/TRBV12-4,CASRSDREKQETQYF
13,TRBV12-3/TRBV12-4,CASQQVTDTEAFF
14,TRBV2,CASSLAGGANEQFF
15,TRBV3-1,CASSQFSSGSYEQFF
15,TRBV6-1,CASIRLSSDYNEQFF
15,TRBV12-5,CASGGTSGTYNEQFF
14,TRBV11-2,CATRQGANTGELFF
15,TRBV4-1,CASSQLGLAKNIQYF
14,TRBV19,CASTRGGGTDTQYF
17,TRBV10-2,CASSLDSSRSGANVLTF
16,TRBV4-1,CASSPHRAGRSTEAFF
15,TRBV30,CAWSVMKTGDSPLHF
11,TRBV6-4,CASSDGGTAFF
15,TRBV6-1,CASSPPNSGAYEQYF
15,TRBV12-3/TRBV12-4,CASSHKTGSNYGYTF
15,TRBV7-8,CASSPWTANNEKLFF
15,TRBV14,CASSHSSPANYGYTF
14,TRBV7-2,CASRQGGTNYGYTF